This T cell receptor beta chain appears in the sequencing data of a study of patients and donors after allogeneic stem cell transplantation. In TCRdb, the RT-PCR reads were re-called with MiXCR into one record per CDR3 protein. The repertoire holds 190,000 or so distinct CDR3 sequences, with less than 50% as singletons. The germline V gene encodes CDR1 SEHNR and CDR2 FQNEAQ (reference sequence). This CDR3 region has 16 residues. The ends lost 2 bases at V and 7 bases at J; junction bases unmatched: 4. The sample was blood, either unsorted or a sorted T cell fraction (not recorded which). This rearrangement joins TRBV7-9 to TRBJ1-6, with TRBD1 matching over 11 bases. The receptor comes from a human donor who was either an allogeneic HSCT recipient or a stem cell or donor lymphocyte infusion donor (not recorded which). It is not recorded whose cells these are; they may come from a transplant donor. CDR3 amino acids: CASSLPGDRGNSPLHF. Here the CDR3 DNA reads TGTGCCAGCAGCTTACCTGGGGACAGGGGGAATTCACCCCTCCACTTT. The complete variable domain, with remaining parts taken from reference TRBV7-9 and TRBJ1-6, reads DTGVSQNPRHKITKRGQNVTFRCDPISEHNRLYWYRQTLGQGPEFLTYFQNEAQLEKSRLLSDRFSAERPKGSFSTLEIQRTEQGDSAMYLCASSLPGDRGNSPLHFGNGTRLTVT.